The 21 T cell receptor beta chains presented below share a single source sample, sequenced in a study of PD-1 blockade in classical Hodgkin lymphoma. The table came from immunoSEQ multiplex PCR; TCRdb's copy has only in-frame clones and leaves some out. In the table there are some 19,000 clones, about 73% of which are singletons. Time point meaning: cycle 4 day 1 (C4D1), after 5 to 7 weeks of nivolumab. In every patient, relapse followed autologous stem cell transplantation, while exposure to brentuximab vedotin differed. The input for sequencing was peripheral blood mononuclear cells (PBMCs), taken before the fourth cycle of nivolumab. These receptor sequences come from a human donor with classical Hodgkin lymphoma.

This clone has a handful of counts. The genes are TRBV6-5 and TRBJ2-3; D not certain. The CDR3 is made up of 12 amino acids. The germline gives CDR1 MNHEY, CDR2 SVGAGI. V was cut by 2 bases and J by 5 bases, with 5 bases left in between. CDR3 nucleotides: TGTGCCAGCAGTTACCTAGGAGATACGCAGTATTTT. Amino acids: CASSYLGDTQYF.

This clone has only a few counts. The chain combines TRBV5-4 with TRBJ2-5, with 9 nucleotides matching TRBD2. This CDR3 region has 16 residues. J lost 4 bases, V lost 4 bases, and 11 bases had no gene match. Germline V lookup: CDR1 SGHNT, CDR2 YYREEE (reference sequence). CDR3 sequence: CASSEYSGRGAETQYF. In DNA, the CDR3 is TGTGCCAGCAGCGAATATAGCGGGAGAGGGGCAGAGACCCAGTACTTC.

The chain recombines TRBV7-2 with TRBJ2-7, with 12 bases aligning to TRBD2. V was clipped by 3 bases and J by 0 bases; unmatched bases: 0. There are 15 residues in the CDR3. Germline CDR1 reads SGHTA; CDR2 reads FQGNSA. The CDR3 DNA reads TGTGCCAGCAGCTTGACTAGCGGGAGCTCCTACGAGCAGTACTTC. This codes for CASSLTSGSSYEQYF.

The rearrangement uses TRBV10-2 and TRBJ2-7; 10 nucleotides agree with TRBD2. This CDR3 comprises 14 residues. Germline loops: CDR1 WSHSY, CDR2 SAAADI. The V segment lost 6 bases and the J segment 6 bases; nucleotides outside the gene matches: 8. This chain's CDR3 is CASSIAGGGPEQYF. The CDR3 coding sequence is TGCGCCAGCAGCATAGCGGGGGGAGGCCCCGAGCAGTACTTC.

The V gene is TRBV5-6, the J gene TRBJ1-2; 7 bases agree with TRBD1. This CDR3 spans 15 amino acids. J gave up 4 bases and V 0 bases, and 6 bases lay outside the gene matches. From germline, CDR1 is SGHDT and CDR2 YYEEEE. The CDR3 region has the DNA TGTGCCAGCAGCTTGGTGTCAGGGGGAGCCTATGGCTACACCTTC. Its translation is CASSLVSGGAYGYTF.

This clone is judged medium-sized. The V and J genes are TRBV5-6 and TRBJ2-3; possible D gene TRBD1, 6 bases. Germline V CDR1 and CDR2: SGHDT, YYEEEE. The CDR3 runs 16 residues. The V gene lost 3 bases and the J gene lost 2 bases, with 16 bases spanning the gap. CDR3 bases: TGTGCCAGCAGCTCAACAGGGTTCGAAGACACAGATACGCAGTATTTT. Its translation is CASSSTGFEDTDTQYF.

This clone occurred a few times. V and J are TRBV29-1 and TRBJ2-7; no reliable D call. Germline CDR1 is SQVTM and CDR2 is ANQGSEA. CDR3 size: 14 residues. Deletions cut 0 bases from V and 5 bases from J, with 14 bases between. The CDR3 nucleotides are TGCAGCGTTGAAGAACAATCGAGGCAGGACGAGCAGTACTTC. Translating gives CSVEEQSRQDEQYF.

This chain links TRBV9 with TRBJ2-3; D unclear. The germline V gene encodes CDR1 SGDLS and CDR2 YYNGEE. This CDR3 spans 15 amino acids. V was shortened by 0 bases and J by 2 bases, with 10 bases between the two germline ends. The DNA for the CDR3 is TGTGCCAGCAGCGTAGCTAGGTCCCCCACAGATACGCAGTATTTT. This sequence encodes CASSVARSPTDTQYF.

The chain uses TRBV7-9 and TRBJ2-7; 7 bases fit TRBD2. The ends lost 4 bases at V and 2 bases at J; junction bases unmatched: 5. CDR3 length: 14 residues. The germline gives CDR1 SEHNR, CDR2 FQNEAQ (reference sequence). The CDR3 protein is CASSSGGGAYEQYF. The CDR3 nucleotides are TGTGCCAGCAGCTCCGGGGGAGGGGCCTACGAGCAGTACTTC.

CDR3 DNA sequence: TGTGCCAGCAGCCAAGATTGGGGGAATGAGCAGTTCTTC. Amino acid sequence: CASSQDWGNEQFF. This chain uses TRBV14 with TRBJ2-1; the D call may be TRBD1 or TRBD2 (5 bases each). Germline assignment: CDR1 SGHDN and CDR2 FVKESK. The germline V and J ends were trimmed by 0 bases and 7 bases, with 7 bases remaining between them. The CDR3 is made up of 13 amino acids.

The V gene is TRBV19, the J gene TRBJ2-7; D perhaps matches TRBD2 (7 bases). Germline V gene data show CDR1 as LNHDA and CDR2 as SQIVND (reference sequence). Trimming removed 7 bases at V and 5 bases at J, with 33 bases between. This CDR3 is built from 19 residues. The CDR3 is CASKPSGGGGRSPPHEQYF. As DNA, the CDR3 is TGTGCCAGTAAGCCCAGCGGAGGGGGGGGGAGGAGTCCCCCCCACGAGCAGTACTTC.

The chain has TRBV20-1 and TRBJ2-4; D not certain. CDR1 is DFQATT and CDR2 is SNEGSKA in the germline V gene (reference sequence). The CDR3 has 11 amino acids. V was trimmed by 0 bases and J by 9 bases, leaving 6 bases between them. CDR3 nucleotides: TGCAGTGCTAGAGATTCGGGCATTCAGTACTTC. Translation: CSARDSGIQYF.

This clone is classed as large. The chain couples TRBV6-5 to TRBJ1-2; 7 nucleotides line up with TRBD1. The germline gives CDR1 MNHEY, CDR2 SVGAGI. V gave up 5 bases and J gave up 3 bases; unmatched junction bases: 9. The CDR3 is made up of 15 amino acids. DNA for the CDR3: TGTGCCAGCAGTGCCCAGACAGGGACACACTATGGCTACACCTTC. This translates into CASSAQTGTHYGYTF.

This clone was counted a few times. The chain recombines TRBV19 with TRBJ1-1, with D uncertain. This CDR3 contains 13 residues. Germline lookup yields CDR1 LNHDA and CDR2 SQIVND (reference sequence). Trimming left V 2 bases short and J 3 bases short, with 7 bases between. CDR3 bases: TGTGCCAGTAGTATATACAGTGACACTGAAGCTTTCTTT. As protein: CASSIYSDTEAFF. The variable domain in full, with the rest retrieved from reference TRBV19 and TRBJ1-1, is DGGITQSPKYLFRKEGQNVTLSCEQNLNHDAMYWYRQDPGQGLRLIYYSQIVNDFQKGDIAEGYSVSREKKESFPLTVTSAQKNPTAFYLCASSIYSDTEAFFGQGTRLTVV.

The chain employs TRBV25-1 and TRBJ1-2; unclear D gene. Germline V gene sequence: CDR1 MGHDK, CDR2 SYGVNS. V was pared by 5 bases and J by 7 bases, with 8 bases between. The length of the CDR3 is 11 residues. The CDR3: CASSRGIGYTF. The DNA of the CDR3 is TGTGCCAGCAGTCGAGGAATTGGCTACACCTTC.

The rearrangement links TRBV5-1 to TRBJ1-3; unclear D gene. Trimming took 5 bases from V and 2 from J, leaving 8 bases between them. The germline V gene encodes CDR1 SGHRS and CDR2 YFSETQ. CDR3 length equals 13 residues. In DNA, the CDR3 is TGCGCCAGCAGGCTGGGTACTGGAAACACCATATATTTT. Translation: CASRLGTGNTIYF.

The V and J genes are TRBV5-1 and TRBJ2-4, with unresolved D. V gave up 0 bases and J gave up 5 bases, with 9 bases separating them. The CDR3 is 14 amino acids. Germline CDR1 SGHRS, CDR2 YFSETQ. CDR3 DNA: TGCGCCAGCAGCTTGGGGGGTGCCGAAAACATTCAGTACTTC. Its protein product is CASSLGGAENIQYF.

This sequence joins TRBV5-6 and TRBJ2-5; a possible D gene is TRBD2 (6 bases). The CDR3 spans 17 residues. V gave up 0 bases and J gave up 4 bases, with 19 bases separating them. Germline V gene lookup returns CDR1 SGHDT and CDR2 YYEEEE. The CDR3 loop is CASSLGGGAWGGETQYF. In DNA form, the CDR3 reads TGTGCCAGCAGCTTGGGGGGAGGAGCGTGGGGAGGAGAGACCCAGTACTTC.

To note about this clone: A read error is likely here: a far larger clone is one base away. V and J are TRBV5-4 and TRBJ2-7; 12 positions match TRBD1. After removal of 3 bases from V and 4 bases from J, the junction contained 2 bases not matched to a gene. Per germline, CDR1 SGHNT and CDR2 YYREEE (reference sequence). The CDR3 covers 14 residues. The CDR3 sequence: CASSSGQGAYEQYF. The CDR3 region has the DNA TGTGCCAGCAGCTCGGGACAGGGGGCTTACGAGCAGTACTTC.

The chain couples TRBV10-3 to TRBJ2-6, with 7 bases identical to TRBD2. CDR1 ENHRY and CDR2 SYGVKD come from the germline V gene. The CDR3 covers 13 residues. V lost 11 bases to trimming and J lost 2 bases; unmatched junction nucleotides: 3. Here the CDR3 reads CALRGAGANVLTF. In DNA, the CDR3 is TGTGCCCTTCGGGGGGCTGGGGCCAACGTCCTGACTTTC.

The CDR3: CASSRTGSDAPQHF. For the CDR3, the DNA is TGTGCCAGTAGTAGGACAGGTTCGGATGCGCCCCAGCATTTT. V gene TRBV19 combines with J gene TRBJ1-5, with 7 bases that match TRBD1. This CDR3 contains 14 residues. J lost 9 bases, V lost 4 bases, and 9 bases had no gene match. Germline V gives CDR1 LNHDA, CDR2 SQIVND (reference sequence).